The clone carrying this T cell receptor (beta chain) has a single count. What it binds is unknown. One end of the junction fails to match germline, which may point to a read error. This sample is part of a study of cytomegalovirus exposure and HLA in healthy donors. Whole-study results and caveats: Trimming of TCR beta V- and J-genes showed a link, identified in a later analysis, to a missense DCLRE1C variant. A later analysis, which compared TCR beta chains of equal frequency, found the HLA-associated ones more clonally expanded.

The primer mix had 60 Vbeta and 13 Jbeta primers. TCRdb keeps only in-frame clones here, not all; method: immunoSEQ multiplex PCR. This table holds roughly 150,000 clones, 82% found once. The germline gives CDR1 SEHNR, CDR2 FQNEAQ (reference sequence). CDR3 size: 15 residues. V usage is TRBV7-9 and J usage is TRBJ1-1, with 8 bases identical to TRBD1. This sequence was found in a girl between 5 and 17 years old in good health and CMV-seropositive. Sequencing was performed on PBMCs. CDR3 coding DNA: TGTTCCAGCAGCTTGAAGGACAGGGTGAACACTGAAGCTTTCTTT. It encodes CSSSLKDRVNTEAFF.